The subject of this entry is one TCR beta chain. This clonotype showed up many times. Its binding antigen is unknown. Base quality data are lacking; no much larger clone is found one base away. A distance of 12 bases separates the germline ends of V and J, which lose 4 bases and 2 bases respectively. The CDR3, cysteine through phenylalanine, is 14 amino acids long. Only the CDR3 part of the read is kept: 42 bases, read in frame from the first base. For CDR1 and CDR2, the germline V gene lists SGHRS and YFSETQ. This record belongs to a study of T cells in Graves' hyperthyroidism and ophthalmopathy (dated by TCRdb to between 2018 and 2021). For context, the study as a whole: TCR V-J signatures able to tell the groups apart were searched for in a discovery cohort of 95 or so patients, of whom over 40 had Graves' ophthalmopathy and 55 to 65 had stable Graves' hyperthyroidism. Prospective prediction of ophthalmopathy was tested in an independent validation cohort consisting of some 19 hyperthyroidism patients and around 17 patients who later progressed to ophthalmopathy. The 75 to 100 discovery patients were divided at random into training and test sets in a 7:3 ratio. In roughly six Graves' hyperthyroidism patients, the study also compared T-cell repertoires from thyroid tissue with T-cell repertoires from blood. Once sampling was done, hyperthyroidism patients were given methimazole at a starting dose of 30 mg daily, whereas ophthalmopathy patients were given high-dose intravenous methylprednisolone. The paper describes TCR Vbeta CDR3 sequencing of about 140 peripheral blood samples, made up of about 40 ophthalmopathy patients, approximately 76 hyperthyroidism patients and approximately 17 progressor patients.

The TCR beta CDR3 regions were amplified from RNA transcripts. The TCR CDR3 was subjected to a first round of RT-PCR using the HTBI primer set and the Qiagen OneStep RT-PCR kit. Libraries were constructed in a second round of multiplex PCR, after which size selection and purification were performed. Paired-end sequencing of the libraries was performed with 100 bp reads on an Illumina HiSeq2000. Regarding the original processing steps: SOAPnuke was used to process the raw data, throwing out any read that contained adapters or uncalled bases, had a mean Phred below 15, or lacked an exact constant-primer or identifier match. High-quality paired reads were merged with COPE v1.2.5, and unique nucleotide sequences were defined as clonotypes. MiTCR v1.1 was used to align clonotypes to the IMGT TRBV, TRBD and TRBJ reference segments. Only V-J combinations with frequency above 0.0001, covering about 99% of repertoires, were analysed. A TCS score was defined as the ratio between F50 (clonal expansion) and ExV (chaos), using BLOSUM62-based TCRdist between CDR3 peptides within each V-J. Welch's t-statistics and random forest reduced approximately 520 V-J features to under 15, which were used in a naive Bayes classifier (R e1071). The public reads were run again by TCRdb, first through fastp at Q25 and then through MiXCR, and only productive beta chains were kept. When rows share a CDR3 protein, they turn into one entry using the most common DNA and genes. Here the V and J calls rest on TCRdb's processing, not on the authors' analysis. The sample includes approximately 590,000 distinct CDR3 sequences, with about 45% observed a single time. Together, the top ten hold about 7.8% of the sample.

Graves' hyperthyroidism was defined as stable when no progression to ophthalmopathy occurred over 18 months of follow-up. Hyperthyroidism patients were aged 18 to 65 years and newly diagnosed, with disease duration of less than 2 months. Patients with uncontrolled infections, other autoimmune diseases, pregnancy or lactation were excluded. Diagnoses relied on clinical symptoms, serum thyroxine and TRAb, thyroid ultrasound and orbital computed tomography. Total RNA was extracted with Trizol reagent, and quality was checked on an Agilent 2100 Bioanalyzer. Study-level results and caveats: Blood samples also contained most of the expanded thyroid clonotypes (frequency above 0.001), which suggests that blood repertoires may reflect thyroid immune responses. A 13 V-J signature model separated ophthalmopathy from stable hyperthyroidism, with approximately 87% sensitivity and roughly 82% specificity in cross-validation and 80%/75% in testing. Sample size was not statistically predetermined, and blinding of investigators to group allocation was not performed. During validation, the model predicted progression to ophthalmopathy a median of around six months ahead of onset, with roughly 65% sensitivity and 72% to 85% specificity.

This receptor was taken from a woman between 18 and 29 years old with Graves' hyperthyroidism. Donor details come from another sample of the same person, matched by shared clones. The rearrangement joined TRBV5-1 to TRBJ1-1; a tentative D match to TRBD1 spans 6 bases. Sequencing was done on a sample of peripheral blood or thyroid tissue (not recorded which). The CDR3 protein is CASSQGTLNTEAFF. DNA sequence: TGCGCCAGCAGCCAAGGGACACTTAACACTGAAGCTTTCTTT.